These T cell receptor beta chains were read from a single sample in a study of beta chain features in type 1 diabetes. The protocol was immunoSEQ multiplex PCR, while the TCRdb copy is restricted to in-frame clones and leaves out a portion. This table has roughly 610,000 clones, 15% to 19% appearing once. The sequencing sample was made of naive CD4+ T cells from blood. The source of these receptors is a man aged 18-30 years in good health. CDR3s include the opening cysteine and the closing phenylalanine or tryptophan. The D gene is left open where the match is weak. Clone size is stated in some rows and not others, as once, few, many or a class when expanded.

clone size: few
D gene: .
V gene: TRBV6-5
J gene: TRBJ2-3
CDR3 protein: CASSYSASTDTQYF
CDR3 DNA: TGTGCCAGCAGTTACTCCGCTAGCACAGATACGCAGTATTTT

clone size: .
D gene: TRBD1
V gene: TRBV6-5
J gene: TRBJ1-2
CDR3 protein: CASRARDRALLGYTF
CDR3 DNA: TGTGCCAGCAGGGCTAGGGACAGGGCTTTACTTGGCTACACCTTC

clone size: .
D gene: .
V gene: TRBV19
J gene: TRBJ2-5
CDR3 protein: CASSPSLGGETQYF
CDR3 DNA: TGTGCCAGTAGCCCCAGCCTGGGAGGAGAGACCCAGTACTTC

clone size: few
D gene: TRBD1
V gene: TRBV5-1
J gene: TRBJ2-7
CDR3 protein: CASSTGQLLKYEQYF
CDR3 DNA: TGCGCCAGCAGCACGGGACAGCTCCTGAAGTACGAGCAGTACTTC

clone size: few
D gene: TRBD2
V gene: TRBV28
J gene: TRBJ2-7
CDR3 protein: CASSRSGGYEQYF
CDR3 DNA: TGTGCCAGCAGTCGTAGCGGGGGGTACGAGCAGTACTTC

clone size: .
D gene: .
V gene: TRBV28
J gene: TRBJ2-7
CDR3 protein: CATGGGQPYEQYF
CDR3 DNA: TGTGCCACTGGGGGGGGACAGCCCTACGAGCAGTACTTC

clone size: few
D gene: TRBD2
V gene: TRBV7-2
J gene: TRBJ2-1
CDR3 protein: CASSSRTSAEQFF
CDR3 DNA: TGTGCCAGCAGCTCCCGGACTAGCGCTGAGCAGTTCTTC

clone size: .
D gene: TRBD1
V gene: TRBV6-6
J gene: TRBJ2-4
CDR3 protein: CASSSSRQGVIQYF
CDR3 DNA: TGTGCCAGCAGTTCGAGTCGACAGGGGGTCATTCAGTACTTC

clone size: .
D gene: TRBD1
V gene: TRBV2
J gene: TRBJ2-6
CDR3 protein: CASSRTGLSSGANVLTF
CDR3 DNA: TGTGCCAGCAGCCGGACAGGGTTGAGCTCTGGGGCCAACGTCCTGACTTTC

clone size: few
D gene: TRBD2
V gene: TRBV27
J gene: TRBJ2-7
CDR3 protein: CASRGTSEYEQYF
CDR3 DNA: TGTGCCAGCAGGGGGACTAGCGAGTACGAGCAGTACTTC

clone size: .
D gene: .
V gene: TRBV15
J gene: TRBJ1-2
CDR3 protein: CATSRGGGGNYGYTF
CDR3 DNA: TGTGCCACCAGCAGAGGGGGAGGAGGTAACTATGGCTACACCTTC

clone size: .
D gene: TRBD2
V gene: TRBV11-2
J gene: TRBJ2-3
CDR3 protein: CASSLPQRGGGTDTQYF
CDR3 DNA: TGTGCCAGCAGCCTCCCACAGCGGGGGGGCGGTACAGATACGCAGTATTTT

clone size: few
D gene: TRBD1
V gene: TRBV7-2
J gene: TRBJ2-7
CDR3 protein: CASSLAVGQGGYEQYF
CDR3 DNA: TGTGCCAGCAGCTTAGCTGTGGGACAGGGGGGTTACGAGCAGTACTTC

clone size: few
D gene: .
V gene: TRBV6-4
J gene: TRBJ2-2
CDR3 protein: CASREGSLLGELFF
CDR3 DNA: TGTGCCAGCAGAGAGGGGTCTCTGCTCGGGGAGCTGTTTTTT

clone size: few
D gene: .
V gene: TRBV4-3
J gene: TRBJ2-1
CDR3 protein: CASSQDLPSSTNNEQFF
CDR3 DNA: TGCGCCAGCAGCCAAGATCTGCCCTCCTCGACTAACAATGAGCAGTTCTTC

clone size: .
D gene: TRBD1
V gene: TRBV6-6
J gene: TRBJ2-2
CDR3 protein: CASSYSPGGLTGELFF
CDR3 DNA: TGTGCCAGCAGTTACTCGCCAGGGGGCCTCACCGGGGAGCTGTTTTTT

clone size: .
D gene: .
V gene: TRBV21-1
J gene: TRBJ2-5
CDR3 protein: CASTVGRLLVETQYF
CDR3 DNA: TGTGCCAGCACGGTCGGGAGACTTTTAGTGGAGACCCAGTACTTC

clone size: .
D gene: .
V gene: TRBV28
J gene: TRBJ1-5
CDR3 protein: CASSLLSLRPENQPQHF
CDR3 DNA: TGTGCCAGCAGTTTATTGTCCTTGCGGCCAGAGAATCAGCCCCAGCATTTT

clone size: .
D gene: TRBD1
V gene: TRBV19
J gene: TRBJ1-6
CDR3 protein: CASSRGPRGSFHF
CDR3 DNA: TGTGCCAGTAGTAGAGGCCCCAGGGGGAGTTTCCACTTT

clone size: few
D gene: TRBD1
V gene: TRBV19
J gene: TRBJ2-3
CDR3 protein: CASALPGQITDTQYF
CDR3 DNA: TGTGCCAGCGCCCTACCGGGACAGATCACAGATACGCAGTATTTT

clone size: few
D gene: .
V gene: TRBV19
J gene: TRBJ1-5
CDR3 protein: CASSQDRNNQPQHF
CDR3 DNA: TGTGCCAGTAGTCAGGACAGAAACAATCAGCCCCAGCATTTT

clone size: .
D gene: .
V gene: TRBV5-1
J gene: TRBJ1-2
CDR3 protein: CASNVGESGGYTF
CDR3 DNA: TGCGCCAGCAACGTTGGGGAATCCGGGGGCTACACCTTC

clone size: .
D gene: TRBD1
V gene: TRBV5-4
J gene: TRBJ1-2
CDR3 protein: CAGRRQGAYGYTF
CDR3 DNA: TGTGCCGGACGTAGACAGGGCGCCTATGGCTACACCTTC

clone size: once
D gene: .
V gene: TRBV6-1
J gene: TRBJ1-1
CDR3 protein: CASSEQGGTEAFF
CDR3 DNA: TGTGCCAGCAGTGAACAGGGTGGCACTGAAGCTTTCTTT

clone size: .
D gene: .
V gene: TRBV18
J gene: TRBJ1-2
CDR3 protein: CASSPSTYYGYTF
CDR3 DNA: TGTGCCAGCTCGCCGAGCACTTACTATGGCTACACCTTC

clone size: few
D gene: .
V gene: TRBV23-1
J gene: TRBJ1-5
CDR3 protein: CASSQSESPPWGKPQHF
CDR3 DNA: TGCGCCAGCAGTCAATCAGAGAGCCCCCCGTGGGGGAAGCCCCAGCATTTT

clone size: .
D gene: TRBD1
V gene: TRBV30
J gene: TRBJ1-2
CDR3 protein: CAWSVPGTAYGYTF
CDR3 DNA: TGTGCCTGGAGTGTACCCGGGACAGCCTATGGCTACACCTTC

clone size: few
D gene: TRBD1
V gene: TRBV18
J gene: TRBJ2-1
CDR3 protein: CASSPQWGTGNEQFF
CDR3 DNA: TGTGCCAGCTCACCCCAATGGGGGACAGGTAATGAGCAGTTCTTC

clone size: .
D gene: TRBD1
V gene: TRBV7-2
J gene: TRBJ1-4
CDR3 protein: CASSSWTGGIGREKLFF
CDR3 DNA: TGTGCCAGCAGCTCATGGACAGGGGGCATTGGTAGAGAAAAACTGTTTTTT

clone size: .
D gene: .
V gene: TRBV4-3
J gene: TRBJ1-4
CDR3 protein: CASSSGRKTLRLFF
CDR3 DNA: TGCGCCAGCAGCTCCGGACGGAAGACCCTAAGGCTGTTTTTT

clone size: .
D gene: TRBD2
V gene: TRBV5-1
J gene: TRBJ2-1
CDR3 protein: CASSLGLAGVSEQFF
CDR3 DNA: TGCGCCAGCAGCTTGGGGCTAGCGGGGGTGAGTGAGCAGTTCTTC

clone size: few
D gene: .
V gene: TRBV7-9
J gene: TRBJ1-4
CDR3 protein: CASSSSTENEKLFF
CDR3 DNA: TGTGCCAGCAGTTCGAGCACCGAGAATGAAAAACTGTTTTTT

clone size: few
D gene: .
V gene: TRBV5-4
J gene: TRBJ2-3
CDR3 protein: CASSLAGGPRGDTQYF
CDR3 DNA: TGTGCCAGCAGCTTGGCCGGCGGTCCCAGGGGAGATACGCAGTATTTT

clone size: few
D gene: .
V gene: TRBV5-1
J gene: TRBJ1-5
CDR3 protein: CASSLVPDLNQPQHF
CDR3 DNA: TGCGCCAGCAGCTTGGTCCCAGACCTTAATCAGCCCCAGCATTTT

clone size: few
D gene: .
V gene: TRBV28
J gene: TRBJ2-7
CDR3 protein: CASSLVGAKEQYF
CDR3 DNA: TGTGCCAGCAGTTTAGTAGGCGCTAAAGAGCAGTACTTC